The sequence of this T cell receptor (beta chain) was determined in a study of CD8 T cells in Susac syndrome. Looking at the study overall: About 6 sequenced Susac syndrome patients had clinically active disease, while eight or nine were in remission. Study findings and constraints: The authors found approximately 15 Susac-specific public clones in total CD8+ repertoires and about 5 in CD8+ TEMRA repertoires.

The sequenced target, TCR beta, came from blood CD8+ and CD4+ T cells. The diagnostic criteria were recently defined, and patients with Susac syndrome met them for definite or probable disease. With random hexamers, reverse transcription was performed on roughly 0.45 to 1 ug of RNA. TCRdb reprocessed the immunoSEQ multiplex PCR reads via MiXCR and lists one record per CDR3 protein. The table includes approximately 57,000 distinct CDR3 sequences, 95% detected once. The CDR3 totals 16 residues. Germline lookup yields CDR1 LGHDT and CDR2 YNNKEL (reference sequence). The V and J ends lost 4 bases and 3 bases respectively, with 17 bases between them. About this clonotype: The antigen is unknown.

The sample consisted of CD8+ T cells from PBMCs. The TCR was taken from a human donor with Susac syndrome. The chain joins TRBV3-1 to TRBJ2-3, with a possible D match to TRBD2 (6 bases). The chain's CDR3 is CASSRSGLALTDTQYF. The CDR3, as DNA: TGTGCCAGCAGCCGATCGGGACTGGCCCTAACAGATACGCAGTATTTT.